Listed below are T cell receptor beta chains from one sample, sequenced in a study of T cells in Graves' hyperthyroidism and ophthalmopathy. MiXCR, applied by TCRdb to the multiplex PCR reads, yields one record per CDR3 protein. Here the sample spans about 130,000 distinct CDR3 sequences, 22% being singletons. Input material: blood. All receptors come from a woman in her fifties or sixties with Graves' hyperthyroidism that later progressed to Graves' ophthalmopathy. Both conserved end residues are part of each CDR3. The D gene is left open where the match is weak. Size is omitted from some rows. Given values are once, few, many or a class for expanded clones.

>TRBV27|few|TRBD2|TRBJ2-4
TGTGCCAGCAGTGCCGGGACTAGCGGGAGGAACATTCAGTACTTC
CASSAGTSGRNIQYF
>TRBV6-5|many|.|TRBJ2-1
TGTGCCAGCAGTTTTAAGGGGCGAAACAATGAGCAGTTCTTC
CASSFKGRNNEQFF
>TRBV9|.|TRBD2|TRBJ2-1
TGTGCCAGCAGCGGAGTAGCGGGGAGGAGTTTGTTCTTC
CASSGVAGRSLFF
>TRBV20-1|many|.|TRBJ1-5
TGCAGTGCTAGACCCCAGGGGTTGAAACAGCCCCAGCATTTT
CSARPQGLKQPQHF
>TRBV7-9|many|.|TRBJ2-2
TGTGCCAGCAGCTGGATTCCTAGCCCCACCGGGGAGCTGTTTTTT
CASSWIPSPTGELFF
>TRBV2|many|.|TRBJ2-2
TGTGCCACCCGAAGGAGTCTGGGGGAGCTGTTTTTT
CATRRSLGELFF
>TRBV7-9|.|TRBD1|TRBJ2-6
TGTGCCAGCAGCTCGGACAGGCCTGGGGCCAACGTCCTGACTTTC
CASSSDRPGANVLTF
>TRBV3-1|many|.|TRBJ2-7
TGTGCCAGCAGCCGGACTAACTCCTACGAGCAGTACTTC
CASSRTNSYEQYF
>TRBV2|.|.|TRBJ1-5
TGTGCCAGCAGTGAAGGGCACCATAGCAATCAGCCCCAGCATTTT
CASSEGHHSNQPQHF
>TRBV29-1|few|.|TRBJ2-7
TGCAGCGTTGAGAGCGGGTCCGGATACGAGCAGTACTTC
CSVESGSGYEQYF